What follows are 28 T cell receptor beta chains derived from one specimen sequenced in a study of T cells in Graves' hyperthyroidism and ophthalmopathy. The CDR3 regions of TCR beta were amplified from RNA transcripts. The TCR CDR3 was amplified in a first-round RT-PCR using the HTBI primer set. TCRdb used MiXCR to reprocess the multiplex PCR reads, holding one entry per CDR3 protein. The sample holds 300,000 to 450,000 distinct CDR3 sequences, around 25% seen once. Sequencing input: blood. The receptor set was obtained from a man over 45 with Graves' hyperthyroidism.

Regarding this clonotype: A read error may explain this, as a much larger clone is one base away. The genes are TRBV6-1 and TRBJ2-1; a possible D gene is TRBD2 (5 bases). This CDR3 spans 13 amino acids. The germline V gene encodes CDR1 MNHNS and CDR2 SASEGT. CDR3 residues: CTSSQLVLNEQFF. The CDR3 DNA reads TGTACCAGCAGCCAACTAGTTCTCAATGAGCAGTTCTTC.

This clonotype showed up just once. The chain combines TRBV6-1 with TRBJ1-3; unclear D gene. The CDR3 loop spans 15 amino acids. V dropped 4 bases and J dropped 0 bases, with 10 bases sitting between them. Germline CDR1 MNHNS, CDR2 SASEGT. The DNA of the CDR3 is TGTGCCAGCAGTGTTTCCCCCCTCTCTGGAAACACCATATATTTT. This translates into CASSVSPLSGNTIYF.

The V call is TRBV10-3, the J call TRBJ2-7; no clear D gene. Germline CDR1 ENHRY, CDR2 SYGVKD. Between the trimmed V and J ends, which lost 0 bases and 3 bases, there was a span of 12 bases. CDR3 length: 15 amino acids. CDR3 coding DNA: TGTGCCATCAGTGAGTCTTGGCTACCCGGCTACGAGCAGTACTTC. Translation gives CAISESWLPGYEQYF.

This clonotype was picked up a small number of times. The chain employs TRBV5-1 and TRBJ1-2; no reliable D call. This CDR3 is built from 13 residues. V lost 1 base to trimming and J lost 4 bases, with 8 bases between them. CDR1 is SGHRS, CDR2 YFSETQ, per germline. CDR3 DNA: TGCGCCAGCAGCTTGTCAGCAGCCTATGGCTACACCTTC. Its protein is CASSLSAAYGYTF.

This clonotype was found many times. This chain uses TRBV6-1 with TRBJ2-7; a possible D gene is TRBD1 (5 bases). Germline CDR1 and CDR2: MNHNS and SASEGT. The ends were cut back, 5 bases at V and 0 bases at J, with 11 bases in the middle. The CDR3 loop spans 14 amino acids. CDR3 DNA: TGTGCCAGCAGTTCCTACGACAGCTCCTACGAGCAGTACTTC. Its protein is CASSSYDSSYEQYF.

This clonotype has ten or more counts. The gene calls are TRBV28 and TRBJ2-5; D possibly corresponds to TRBD2 (5 bases). Trimming took off 3 bases at V and 4 bases at J, with 18 bases between the two ends. Germline V gives CDR1 MDHEN, CDR2 SYDVKM. The CDR3 extends over 16 amino acids. The CDR3, as DNA: TGTGCCAGCAGTTTTTGGGATCGGGATCTACGAGAGACCCAGTACTTC. As protein: CASSFWDRDLRETQYF.

The CDR3 here is CASSPSIGPETQYF. The CDR3 nucleotides read TGTGCCAGCTCACCAAGTATAGGGCCCGAGACCCAGTACTTC. The chain couples TRBV18 to TRBJ2-5; no clear D gene. Trimming shortened V by 2 bases and J by 5 bases, and 12 bases separated the two germline ends. Looked up from germline, CDR1 is KGHSH and CDR2 is LQKENI. The CDR3 loop spans 14 amino acids.

As for this clonotype: The CDR3 does not end in the conserved phenylalanine or tryptophan, so this is likely a read error. This chain connects TRBV2 to TRBJ1-1; D perhaps matches TRBD1 (5 bases). CDR3 length: 12 residues. The V end lost 4 bases, the J end lost 4 bases, and 7 bases lay between the germline ends. Germline V gene data show CDR1 as SNHLY and CDR2 as FYNNEI. Written as DNA, the CDR3 is TGTGCCAGCAGTGTCGGGGGCACTGAAGCTTTCCTT. Encoded protein: CASSVGGTEAFL.

This clonotype was observed a few times. The chain combines TRBV28 with TRBJ2-1, with D maybe TRBD2 (6 bases). Trimming left V 10 bases short and J 4 bases short, with 14 bases between. Germline V gene data show CDR1 as MDHEN and CDR2 as SYDVKM. The CDR3 covers 13 residues. CDR3 amino acids: CATEGYRYNEQFF. The CDR3 DNA is TGTGCCACGGAGGGGTACCGTTACAATGAGCAGTTCTTC.

J is TRBJ2-1 and V is TRBV12-3 or TRBV12-4; 7 nucleotides match TRBD2. The CDR3 runs 15 residues. Losses at the gene ends were 2 bases for V and 7 bases for J; bases not matched to a gene: 8. The CDR3 DNA follows: TGTGCCAGCAGTTTACGGGCGGGAGCTGGGAATGAGCAGTTCTTC. Translated, it gives CASSLRAGAGNEQFF.

This clonotype was counted many times. The gene calls are TRBV6-6 and TRBJ2-1; D is uncertain. The germline V gene encodes CDR1 MNHNY and CDR2 SVGAGI (reference sequence). This CDR3 has 14 amino acids. V was cut by 2 bases and J by 8 bases, with 13 bases left in between. CDR3 in DNA: TGTGCCAGCAGTTACCATAGAGTTGGGGATGAGCAGTTCTTC. It is translated as CASSYHRVGDEQFF.

This chain uses TRBV7-3 with TRBJ2-2, with D hard to call. The CDR3 is made up of 14 amino acids. V was trimmed by 5 bases and J by 3 bases, leaving 10 bases between them. Looked up from germline, CDR1 is SGHTA and CDR2 is FQGTGA. As DNA, the CDR3 is TGTGCCAGCAGCCCCTCTCCGGACACCGGGGAGCTGTTTTTT. Its protein product is CASSPSPDTGELFF.

A few counts support this clonotype. CDR3 coding DNA: TGTGCCAGCAGTTTACCGGGACAGGGGACTGCGAGGGCTTTCTTT. Encoded protein: CASSLPGQGTARAFF. The J gene is TRBJ1-1, the V gene TRBV12-3 or TRBV12-4; 10 bases are a match to TRBD1. Trimming removed 2 bases from V and 11 bases from J; junction bases left unmatched: 11. This CDR3 has 15 amino acids.

The gene calls are TRBV3-1 and TRBJ1-5; D is undetermined. V lost 6 bases and J 0 bases, leaving 12 bases between the germline ends. The CDR3 runs to 15 residues. CDR1 and CDR2 (germline): LGHDT, YNNKEL (reference sequence). The CDR3 DNA is TGTGCCAGCAGTTTAGGCCTTTATAGCAATCAGCCCCAGCATTTT. It specifies CASSLGLYSNQPQHF.

This clonotype was seen a handful of times. The chain joins TRBV18 to TRBJ2-1; 9 bases agree with TRBD1. The CDR3 extends over 14 amino acids. V lost 9 bases and J lost 7; bases outside the gene matches: 10. Germline V CDR1 and CDR2: KGHSH, LQKENI. CDR3 bases: TGTGCCAGTTCCGGGACAGGGCGCTTTAATGAGCAGTTCTTC. It encodes CASSGTGRFNEQFF. The full variable domain, its missing parts supplied by reference TRBV18 and TRBJ2-1, is NAGVMQNPRHLVRRRGQEARLRCSPMKGHSHVYWYRQLPEEGLKFMVYLQKENIIDESGMPKERFSAEFPKEGPSILRIQQVVRGDSAAYFCASSGTGRFNEQFFGPGTRLTVL.

In this sample, this clonotype turned up many times. This chain uses TRBV5-1 with TRBJ1-2; D is undetermined. V shed 1 base and J shed 2 bases, with 6 bases lying between them. Germline V gene lookup returns CDR1 SGHRS and CDR2 YFSETQ. The CDR3 length is 13 residues. The CDR3 region has the DNA TGCGCCAGCAGCTTGAACACCAACTATGGCTACACCTTC. This codes for CASSLNTNYGYTF.

The genes are TRBV24-1 and TRBJ2-6; D not certain. Deletions cut 3 bases from V and 4 bases from J, with 9 bases between. Germline values: CDR1 KGHDR, CDR2 SFDVKD. The CDR3 extends over 15 amino acids. The DNA of the CDR3 is TGTGCCACCAGTGATCGTAGCCCGGGGGCCAACGTCCTGACTTTC. Its protein is CATSDRSPGANVLTF.

The chain combines TRBV20-1 with TRBJ1-1; D not certain. The V end was cut by 5 bases, the J end by 1 base, with 17 bases between. Germline CDR1 reads DFQATT; CDR2 reads SNEGSKA (reference sequence). The CDR3 sequence is 15 residues long. The CDR3 DNA reads as TGCAGTGCTGGACCCGCGGGAGGAACGAACACTGAAGCTTTCTTT. It yields the protein CSAGPAGGTNTEAFF.

This clonotype was observed a handful of times. V gene TRBV29-1 combines with J gene TRBJ2-7; no clear D. CDR1 and CDR2 from the germline V gene are SQVTM and ANQGSEA. With 1 base removed from V and 2 bases from J, the gap between germline ends came to 9 bases. There are 13 residues in the CDR3. The CDR3 spells CSVEGMGTYEQYF. As DNA, the CDR3 is TGCAGCGTTGAAGGAATGGGGACCTACGAGCAGTACTTC.

This clonotype showed up many times. V gene TRBV4-1 combines with J gene TRBJ1-1, with a possible D match to TRBD1 (5 bases). V lost 2 bases and J 11 bases, leaving 15 bases between the germline ends. This CDR3 is built from 13 residues. The germline CDR1 and CDR2 sequences are MGHRA and YSYEKL. The CDR3, as DNA: TGCGCCAGCAGCCAAAGGGGTGGTCCGAAGGCTTTCTTT. Translation gives CASSQRGGPKAFF.

About this clonotype: Since a much larger clone is just one base distant, this may be a read error. The chain uses TRBV15 and TRBJ2-7, with D possibly being TRBD2 (5 bases). CDR1 and CDR2 (germline): LNHNV, YYDKDF (reference sequence). The CDR3 has 15 amino acids. Trimming took 3 bases from V and 7 from J, leaving 19 bases between them. In DNA form, the CDR3 reads TGTGCCACCAGCAGCCGAGGTGAGGGCGCGAGGGAGCAGTACTTC. Residues: CATSSRGEGAREQYF.

This clonotype showed up just a few times. The V and J genes are TRBV6-2 or TRBV6-3 and TRBJ2-7; either TRBD1 or TRBD2 may supply D (5 bases each). Germline lookup yields CDR1 MNHEY and CDR2 SVGEGT. The CDR3 extends over 14 amino acids. Trimming removed 6 bases from V and 3 bases from J, with 15 bases in between. The CDR3 nucleotides are TGTGCCAGCAGCACACCGGGACCACTCTACGAGCAGTACTTC. Its translation: CASSTPGPLYEQYF.

This clonotype was detected a few times. The chain is built from TRBV18 and TRBJ1-1, with no clear D. Germline V gene sequence: CDR1 KGHSH, CDR2 LQKENI. The V gene lost 3 bases and the J gene lost 7 bases, with 12 bases spanning the gap. This CDR3 spans 13 amino acids. As DNA, the CDR3 is TGTGCCAGCTCACCCTTCAGCGAGGTTGAAGCTTTCTTT. Protein: CASSPFSEVEAFF.

This clonotype occurred a few times. V usage is TRBV24-1 and J usage is TRBJ2-1, with a tentative D call TRBD1 (7 bases). The germline V and J ends were trimmed by 4 bases and 2 bases, with 17 bases remaining between them. This CDR3 has 17 residues. Germline values: CDR1 KGHDR, CDR2 SFDVKD. The CDR3 nucleotides are TGTGCCACCAGTGACACAACAGGGGCGGGAACCTACAATGAGCAGTTCTTC. The encoded protein is CATSDTTGAGTYNEQFF.

The chain is built from TRBV11-1 and TRBJ2-5; D uncertain. Germline V gene lookup returns CDR1 SGHAT and CDR2 FQDESV (reference sequence). The germline V and J ends were trimmed by 5 bases and 5 bases, with 12 bases remaining between them. This CDR3 is built from 13 residues. The CDR3 nucleotides read TGTGCCAGCAGCGCACCCACCGCGGAGACCCAGTACTTC. Translated: CASSAPTAETQYF.

The V call is TRBV20-1, the J call TRBJ1-1, with D maybe TRBD1 (6 bases). There are 14 residues in the CDR3. Trimming left V 3 bases short and J 1 base short, with 12 bases between. Germline CDR1 reads DFQATT; CDR2 reads SNEGSKA (reference sequence). The CDR3 region is CSASSTRGNTEAFF. As DNA, the CDR3 is TGCAGTGCTAGCTCAACCAGGGGGAACACTGAAGCTTTCTTT.

The chain carries TRBV11-1 and TRBJ2-3, with TRBD1 as a possible D gene (5 bases). Germline V lookup: CDR1 SGHAT, CDR2 FQDESV (reference sequence). Trimming took 6 bases from V and 7 from J, leaving 23 bases between them. The CDR3 is 16 amino acids. CDR3 bases: TGTGCCAGCAGTTTCGACAGTAGAGGAAACAGGAATACGCAGTATTTT. Protein product: CASSFDSRGNRNTQYF.

This clonotype has ten or more counts. The chain recombines TRBV28 with TRBJ1-3, with TRBD1 identical over 9 bases. Germline V lookup: CDR1 MDHEN, CDR2 SYDVKM. CDR3 size: 13 residues. V was clipped by 4 bases and J by 12 bases; unmatched bases: 7. CDR3 nucleotides: TGTGCCAGCAGTTCGCTTCGGACAGGGGACATATATTTT. Protein: CASSSLRTGDIYF.